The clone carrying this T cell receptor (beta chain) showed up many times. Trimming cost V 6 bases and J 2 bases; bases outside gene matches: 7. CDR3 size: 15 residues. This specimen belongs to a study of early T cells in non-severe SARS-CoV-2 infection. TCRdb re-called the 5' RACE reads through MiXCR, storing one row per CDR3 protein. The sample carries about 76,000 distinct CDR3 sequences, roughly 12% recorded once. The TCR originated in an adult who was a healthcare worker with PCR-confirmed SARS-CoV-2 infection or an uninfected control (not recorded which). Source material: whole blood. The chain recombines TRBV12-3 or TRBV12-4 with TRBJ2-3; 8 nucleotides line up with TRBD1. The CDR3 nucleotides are TGTGCCAGCAGCTTCCGACAGGGGCTCACAGATACGCAGTATTTT. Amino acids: CASSFRQGLTDTQYF.